A single sample gave rise to the 11 T cell receptor beta chains below, sequenced in a study of cytomegalovirus exposure and HLA in healthy donors. PCR employed 60 Vbeta and 13 Jbeta primers. The data were produced by immunoSEQ multiplex PCR, yet TCRdb's version contains in-frame clones alone and is incomplete. In the table there are roughly 260,000 clones, 84% of which are singletons. Material for sequencing was PBMCs. These receptors were collected from a woman aged 40 to 50 in good health and CMV-seropositive.

This chain uses TRBV28 with TRBJ1-6; 10 nucleotides agree with TRBD1. CDR1 is MDHEN and CDR2 is SYDVKM in the germline V gene. The CDR3 has 17 amino acids. V gave up 4 bases and J gave up 0 bases; unmatched junction bases: 3. The CDR3: CASSSGQGGSYNSPLHF. DNA for the CDR3: TGTGCCAGCAGTTCAGGACAGGGGGGCTCCTATAATTCACCCCTCCACTTT.

This chain links TRBV11-3 with TRBJ2-3; the D is unclear. The CDR3 contains 14 residues. Germline values: CDR1 SGHNT, CDR2 YENEEA. V lost 1 base to trimming and J lost 0 bases, with 5 bases between them. This CDR3 reads CASSLASSTDTQYF. CDR3 DNA sequence: TGTGCCAGCAGCTTAGCGTCTAGCACAGATACGCAGTATTTT.

This chain connects TRBV6-1 to TRBJ2-1; 10 bases map to TRBD2. Trimming cost V 8 bases and J 6 bases; bases outside gene matches: 4. Germline V CDR1 and CDR2: MNHNS, SASEGT. The CDR3 covers 13 residues. The CDR3, as DNA: TGTGCCAGCCGGCCTAGCGGGAGCAATGAGCAGTTCTTC. It translates to CASRPSGSNEQFF.

The rearrangement uses TRBV6-5 and TRBJ1-5, with 7 nucleotides matching TRBD1. CDR3 size: 13 residues. Trimming at V came to 11 bases and at J to 2 bases, leaving 6 bases not matched to a gene. Per germline, CDR1 MNHEY and CDR2 SVGAGI. CDR3 sequence reads: CASQGDGNQPQHF. The CDR3 coding sequence is TGTGCCTCCCAGGGGGACGGCAATCAGCCCCAGCATTTT.

There are a few counts of this clone. The rearrangement links TRBV14 to TRBJ1-2; D ambiguous. The CDR3 sequence is 13 residues long. V lost 5 bases, J lost 5 bases, and 12 bases lay in between. CDR1 and CDR2 from the germline V gene are SGHDN and FVKESK. The CDR3 here is CASSGPGEYGYTF. CDR3 sequence (DNA): TGTGCCAGCAGCGGCCCGGGAGAGTATGGCTACACCTTC.

The chain uses TRBV4-2 and TRBJ2-1, with TRBD2 matching 11 bases. The J segment lost 6 bases and the V segment lost 4 bases, leaving 2 bases of the junction unmatched. Germline V gives CDR1 LGHNA, CDR2 YNFKEQ. The CDR3 extends over 14 amino acids. The DNA of the CDR3 is TGTGCCAGCAGCCTTGGACTAGCGGGCAATGAGCAGTTCTTC. This translates into CASSLGLAGNEQFF.

This chain uses TRBV9 with TRBJ2-3, with 10 bases aligning to TRBD2. This CDR3 comprises 16 residues. V shed 3 bases, J shed 3 bases, and the junction held 7 bases outside the gene matches. The germline V gene encodes CDR1 SGDLS and CDR2 YYNGEE. CDR3 DNA: TGTGCCAGCAGCGCCCTGATAGCGGGAGGAACAGATACGCAGTATTTT. It is translated as CASSALIAGGTDTQYF. Using reference TRBV9 and TRBJ2-3 for the parts outside the CDR3, the full variable domain is DSGVTQTPKHLITATGQRVTLRCSPRSGDLSVYWYQQSLDQGLQFLIQYYNGEERAKGNILERFSAQQFPDLHSELNLSSLELGDSALYFCASSALIAGGTDTQYFGPGTRLTVL.

This chain connects TRBV10-3 to TRBJ2-1; 7 nucleotides match TRBD2. CDR1 and CDR2 (germline): ENHRY, SYGVKD. This CDR3 region has 14 residues. The V gene end was trimmed by 6 bases and the J gene end by 5 bases; junction bases not matched to a gene: 7. The CDR3 DNA reads TGTGCCATCAGGGGGGGGGACGATGACAATGAGCAGTTCTTC. This codes for CAIRGGDDDNEQFF.

The chain couples TRBV18 to TRBJ1-1; D unclear. This CDR3 has 15 amino acids. CDR1 and CDR2 from the germline V gene are KGHSH and LQKENI. V was cut by 3 bases and J by 0 bases, with 11 bases left in between. In DNA form, the CDR3 reads TGTGCCAGCTCACCTGGGCAGGCAATGAACACTGAAGCTTTCTTT. Residues: CASSPGQAMNTEAFF.

The rearrangement links TRBV6-6 to TRBJ2-1; 12 bases fit TRBD2. The CDR3 spans 15 residues. The V and J ends lost 4 bases and 7 bases, in that order; junction bases with no gene match: 5. The germline gives CDR1 MNHNY, CDR2 SVGAGI (reference sequence). The CDR3 DNA reads as TGTGCCAGCAGTTCCCTAGCGGGAGGGTTAAATGAGCAGTTCTTC. Translating gives CASSSLAGGLNEQFF.

The gene calls are TRBV5-4 and TRBJ2-3; 9 nucleotides agree with TRBD2. CDR3 length: 15 amino acids. Germline CDR1 reads SGHNT; CDR2 reads YYREEE (reference sequence). The V and J ends lost 2 bases and 5 bases, in that order; junction bases with no gene match: 6. The CDR3 bases are TGTGCCAGCAGCTTCCAGGGACTAGCAGAAGATACGCAGTATTTT. This translates into CASSFQGLAEDTQYF.